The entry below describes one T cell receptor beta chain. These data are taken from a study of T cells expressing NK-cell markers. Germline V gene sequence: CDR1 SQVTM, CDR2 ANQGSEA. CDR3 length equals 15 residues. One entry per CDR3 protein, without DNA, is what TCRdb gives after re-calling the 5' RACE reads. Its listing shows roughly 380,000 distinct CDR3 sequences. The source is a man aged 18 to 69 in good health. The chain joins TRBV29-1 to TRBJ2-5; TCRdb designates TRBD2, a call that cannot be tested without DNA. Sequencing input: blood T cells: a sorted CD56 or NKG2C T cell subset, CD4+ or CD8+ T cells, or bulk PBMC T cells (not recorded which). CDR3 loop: CSVGGLAGGLETQYF.